The following is a T cell receptor beta chain sequence with its context. This sample was included in a study of shared clonotypes between healthy human individuals. Libraries were prepared by immunoSEQ multiplex PCR; TCRdb keeps only in-frame clonotypes and omits some of them. This table holds more than 550,000 clones, less than 95% found once. The TCR was taken from a man between 18 and 35 years old in good health. Some clones in this sample may be carry-over from other donors' samples. Sequences were obtained from memory CD8+ T cells from PBMCs. The subset was: CD45RO+ cells pooled with CCR7-negative TemRA cells.

CDR3 in amino acids: CSVEEANRGSYEQYF. Here the CDR3 DNA reads TGCAGCGTTGAAGAGGCTAACAGGGGATCGTACGAGCAGTACTTC. The genes are TRBV29-1 and TRBJ2-7; 7 positions agree with TRBD1. The germline V gene has CDR1 SQVTM and CDR2 ANQGSEA. The junction had 9 bases not matched to a gene; V was cut back by 0 bases and J by 4 bases. CDR3 length: 15 amino acids.